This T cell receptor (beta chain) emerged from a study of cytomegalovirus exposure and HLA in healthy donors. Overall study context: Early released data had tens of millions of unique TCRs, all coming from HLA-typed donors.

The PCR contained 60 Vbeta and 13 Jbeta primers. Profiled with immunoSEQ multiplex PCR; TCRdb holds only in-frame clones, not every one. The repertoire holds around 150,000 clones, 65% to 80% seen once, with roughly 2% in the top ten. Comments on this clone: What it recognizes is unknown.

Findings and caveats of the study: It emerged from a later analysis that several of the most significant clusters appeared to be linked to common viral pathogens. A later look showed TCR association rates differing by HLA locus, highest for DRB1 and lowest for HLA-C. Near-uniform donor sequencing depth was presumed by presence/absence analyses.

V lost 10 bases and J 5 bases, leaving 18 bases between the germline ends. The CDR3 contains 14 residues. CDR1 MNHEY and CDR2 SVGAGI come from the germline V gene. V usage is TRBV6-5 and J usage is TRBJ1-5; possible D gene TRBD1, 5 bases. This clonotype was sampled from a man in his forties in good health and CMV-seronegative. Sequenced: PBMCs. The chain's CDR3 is CATLMGRRDQPQHF. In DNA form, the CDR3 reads TGTGCCACCCTGATGGGGCGGAGGGATCAGCCCCAGCATTTT.